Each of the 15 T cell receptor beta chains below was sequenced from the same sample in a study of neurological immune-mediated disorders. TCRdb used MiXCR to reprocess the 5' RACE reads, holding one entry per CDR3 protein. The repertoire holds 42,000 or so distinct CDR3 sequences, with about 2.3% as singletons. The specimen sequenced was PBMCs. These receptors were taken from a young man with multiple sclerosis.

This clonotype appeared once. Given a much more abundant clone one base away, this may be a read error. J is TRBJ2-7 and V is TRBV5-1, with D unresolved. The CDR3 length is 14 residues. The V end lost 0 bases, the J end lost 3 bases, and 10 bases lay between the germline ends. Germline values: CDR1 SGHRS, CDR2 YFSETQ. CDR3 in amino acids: CASSLEASNYEQYF. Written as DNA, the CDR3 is TGCGCCAGCAGCTTGGAGGCCAGCAACTACGAGCAGTACTTC.

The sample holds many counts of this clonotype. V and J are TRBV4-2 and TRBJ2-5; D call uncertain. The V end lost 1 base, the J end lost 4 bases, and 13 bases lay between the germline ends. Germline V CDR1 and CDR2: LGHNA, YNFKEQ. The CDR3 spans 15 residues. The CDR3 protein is CASSQGRDDGETQYF. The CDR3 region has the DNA TGTGCCAGCAGCCAAGGAAGGGATGACGGAGAGACCCAGTACTTC.

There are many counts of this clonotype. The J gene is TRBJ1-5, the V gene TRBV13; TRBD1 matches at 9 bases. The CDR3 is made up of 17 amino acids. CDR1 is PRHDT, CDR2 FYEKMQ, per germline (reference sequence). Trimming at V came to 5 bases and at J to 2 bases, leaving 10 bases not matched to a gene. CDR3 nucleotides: TGTGCCAGCAGCCGACGAACAGGGGGCCCCCGCAATCAGCCCCAGCATTTT. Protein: CASSRRTGGPRNQPQHF.

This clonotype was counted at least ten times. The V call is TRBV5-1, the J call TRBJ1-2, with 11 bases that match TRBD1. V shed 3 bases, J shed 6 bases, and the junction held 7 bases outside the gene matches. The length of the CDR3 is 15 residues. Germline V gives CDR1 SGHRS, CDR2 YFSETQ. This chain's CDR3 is CASSYQDRGQNGYTF. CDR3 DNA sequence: TGCGCCAGCAGCTACCAGGACAGGGGGCAGAATGGCTACACCTTC.

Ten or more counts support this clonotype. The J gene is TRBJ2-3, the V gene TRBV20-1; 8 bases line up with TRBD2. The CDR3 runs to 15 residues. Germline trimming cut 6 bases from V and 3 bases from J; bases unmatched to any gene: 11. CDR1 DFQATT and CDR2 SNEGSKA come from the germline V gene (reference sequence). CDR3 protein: CSAPPASGQTDTQYF. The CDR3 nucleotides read TGCAGTGCCCCTCCGGCTAGCGGGCAAACAGATACGCAGTATTTT.

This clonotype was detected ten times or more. In DNA, the CDR3 is TGTGCCAGCAGTTACTCCCTCGGGCAGAAGGAGCAGTACTTC. Translating gives CASSYSLGQKEQYF. The chain employs TRBV6-5 and TRBJ2-7; D not certain. The V end was cut by 0 bases, the J end by 7 bases, with 13 bases between. Germline lookup yields CDR1 MNHEY and CDR2 SVGAGI. This CDR3 is 14 amino acids long.

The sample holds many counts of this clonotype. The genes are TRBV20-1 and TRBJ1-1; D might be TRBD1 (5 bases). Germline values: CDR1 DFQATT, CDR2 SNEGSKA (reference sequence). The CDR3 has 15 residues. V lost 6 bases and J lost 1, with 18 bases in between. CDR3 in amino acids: CSATRHGHSNTEAFF. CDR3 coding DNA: TGCAGTGCAACCAGGCACGGACACTCGAACACTGAAGCTTTCTTT.

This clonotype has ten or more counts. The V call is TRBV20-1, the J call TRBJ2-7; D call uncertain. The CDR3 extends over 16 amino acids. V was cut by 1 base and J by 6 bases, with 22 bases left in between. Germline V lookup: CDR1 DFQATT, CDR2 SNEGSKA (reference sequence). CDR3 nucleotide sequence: TGCAGTGCTAGAGGATACGGCGGCCCTCGTTGGGGCGAGCAGTACTTC. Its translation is CSARGYGGPRWGEQYF.

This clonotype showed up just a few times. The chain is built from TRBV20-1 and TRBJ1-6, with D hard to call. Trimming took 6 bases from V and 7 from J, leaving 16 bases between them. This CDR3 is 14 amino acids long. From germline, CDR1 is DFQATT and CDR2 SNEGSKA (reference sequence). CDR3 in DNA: TGCAGTGCCACTCAGAACGCGGAGAATTCACCCCTCCACTTT. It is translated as CSATQNAENSPLHF.

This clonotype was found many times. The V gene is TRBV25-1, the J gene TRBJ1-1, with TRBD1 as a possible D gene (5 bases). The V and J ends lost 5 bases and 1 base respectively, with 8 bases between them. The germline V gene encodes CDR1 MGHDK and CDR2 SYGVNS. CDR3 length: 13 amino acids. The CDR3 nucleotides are TGTGCCAGCAGTCTGACAGAGAACACTGAAGCTTTCTTT. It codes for CASSLTENTEAFF.

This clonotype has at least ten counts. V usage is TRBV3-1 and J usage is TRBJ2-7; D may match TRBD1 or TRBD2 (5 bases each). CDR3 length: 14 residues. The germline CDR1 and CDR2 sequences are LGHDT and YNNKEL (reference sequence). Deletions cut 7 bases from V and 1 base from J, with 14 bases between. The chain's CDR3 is CASTENWGSYEQYF. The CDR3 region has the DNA TGTGCCAGCACCGAAAACTGGGGGTCCTACGAGCAGTACTTC.

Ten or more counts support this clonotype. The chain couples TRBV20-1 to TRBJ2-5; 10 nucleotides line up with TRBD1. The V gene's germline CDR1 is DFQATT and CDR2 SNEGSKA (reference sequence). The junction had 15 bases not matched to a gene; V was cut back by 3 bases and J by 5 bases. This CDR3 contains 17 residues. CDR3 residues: CSASPPTGQGEWETQYF. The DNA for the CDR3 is TGCAGTGCTAGCCCTCCGACTGGACAGGGGGAATGGGAGACCCAGTACTTC.

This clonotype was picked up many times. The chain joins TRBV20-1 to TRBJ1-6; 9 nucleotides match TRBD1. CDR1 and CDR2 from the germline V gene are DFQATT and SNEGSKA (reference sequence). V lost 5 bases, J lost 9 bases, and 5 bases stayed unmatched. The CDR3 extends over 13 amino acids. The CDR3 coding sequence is TGCAGTGCTCGGGACAGGGCTAGTTCACCCCTCCACTTT. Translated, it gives CSARDRASSPLHF.

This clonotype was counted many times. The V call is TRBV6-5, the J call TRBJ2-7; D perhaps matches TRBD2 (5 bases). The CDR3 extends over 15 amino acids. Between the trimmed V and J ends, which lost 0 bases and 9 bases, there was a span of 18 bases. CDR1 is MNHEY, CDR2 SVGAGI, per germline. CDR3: CASSYSTSPGGGQYF. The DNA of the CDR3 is TGTGCCAGCAGTTACTCTACCTCTCCAGGCGGAGGGCAGTACTTC.

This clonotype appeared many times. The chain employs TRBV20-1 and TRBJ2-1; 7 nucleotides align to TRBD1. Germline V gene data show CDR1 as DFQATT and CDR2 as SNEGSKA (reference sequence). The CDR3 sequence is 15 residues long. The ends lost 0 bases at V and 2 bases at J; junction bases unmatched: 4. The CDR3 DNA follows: TGCAGTGCTAGAGATCTCGGGACAGCCTACAATGAGCAGTTCTTC. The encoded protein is CSARDLGTAYNEQFF.